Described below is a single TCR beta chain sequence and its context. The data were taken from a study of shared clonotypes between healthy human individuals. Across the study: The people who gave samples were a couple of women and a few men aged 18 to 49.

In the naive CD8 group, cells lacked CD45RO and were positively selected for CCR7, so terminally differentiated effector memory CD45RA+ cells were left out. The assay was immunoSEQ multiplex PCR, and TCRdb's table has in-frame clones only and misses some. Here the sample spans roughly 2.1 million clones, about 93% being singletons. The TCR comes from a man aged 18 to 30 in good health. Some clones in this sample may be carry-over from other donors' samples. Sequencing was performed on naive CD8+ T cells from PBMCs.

This chain's CDR3 is CASSLLGGRLYEQFF. Written as DNA, the CDR3 is TGTGCCAGCAGTTTATTGGGCGGGAGGTTGTATGAGCAGTTCTTC. The J gene is TRBJ2-1, the V gene TRBV28, with 8 bases matching TRBD2. CDR1 is MDHEN and CDR2 is SYDVKM in the germline V gene. The trim removed 1 base at V and 8 bases at J, leaving 7 bases unmatched. This CDR3 is built from 15 residues.